This T cell receptor (beta chain) was observed in a study of graft-versus-host responses after intestinal transplantation (dated by TCRdb to the early 2020s). Concerning the study at large: The transplants that recipients received were multivisceral, liver-intestinal, or isolated intestinal. All recipients received anti-thymocyte globulin induction followed by maintenance tacrolimus and steroids for around 3 years. Bulk TCR-beta CDR3 sequencing was used to track graft-versus-host and host-versus-graft alloreactive T cell clones in the graft, circulation and bone marrow after intestinal transplantation. To identify alloreactive clones, pre-transplant mixed lymphocyte reaction products were sequenced and then compared with unstimulated pre-transplant donor and recipient T cells. The cohort enrolled about two dozen intestinal transplant recipients including one retransplant, and a few patients lacking pretransplant specimens were excluded. Donor T cell macrochimerism was defined as a peak of at least 4% donor T cells among recipient peripheral blood mononuclear cells. Instead of going to the commercial service, samples from a few later patients were sequenced in-house on an Illumina MiSeq and processed with MiXCR. Here is what the overall study found, with its caveats: Early after transplant, declines in HvG clones were associated with peak levels of circulating GvH clones. GvH clones were found in recipient bone marrow, and some of the GvH clones appeared earlier in ileal mucosa or blood, which is consistent with an intestinal mucosal origin. In the allografts of patients with donor T cell macrochimerism, GvH to HvG T cell clonal ratios were high. The relatively low number and heterogeneity of intestinal transplant patients limited the conclusions.

Compared with germline, V lacks 4 bases and J lacks 9 bases; bases without a gene match: 12. From the germline V gene, CDR1 is SNHLY and CDR2 is FYNNEI. The CDR3 runs 17 residues from the cysteine to the phenylalanine. The retained sequence is limited to the CDR3, 51 bases, with the frame set at the first base. Preparation of the library involved the immunoSEQ multiplex PCR assay. For most patients, genomic DNA was isolated with the Qiagen DNeasy Blood and Tissue Kit and sent frozen to Adaptive Biotechnologies for TCR sequencing. Adaptive Biotechnologies carried out high-throughput TCR-beta CDR3 sequencing of genomic DNA for most patients. As for the original processing: Adaptive's ImmunoSEQ software was the source of the TCR sequencing data for 18 patients, while a few other patients were processed with MiXCR and VDJtools. To correct CD4 versus CD8 sorting errors, sequences present in both subsets at a frequency ratio below 5:1 were removed. CDR3 nucleotide sequences shared between donor and recipient were removed because the origin of such sequences could not be assigned. At least 2-fold expansion over unstimulated cells and a minimum CFSE-low frequency of 0.002% (template counts) or 0.001% (read counts) were required for clones to be classified as alloreactive. Clones were considered mappable if detected in sequenced pre-transplant spleen, lymph node, or MLR CFSE-low populations of the donor or recipient. Cumulative frequency of alloreactive clones was calculated as a percentage of all sequences weighted by copy number. The immuneACCESS repertoire file appears here via TCRdb, limited to in-frame rearrangements. These files lack a portion of the clones; in checked studies, under half of the deficit traces to unresolved V genes, and the cause of the others is not known. V, J and clone size reflect that table, while D and trimming were determined from the DNA. The sample contains around 110,000 clones, around 92% of them found a single time. Together, the top ten hold around 1% of the sample.

In light of the paper, this sample's time point label describes: cells obtained before transplantation from donor or recipient. CD3+CD4+ and CD3+CD8+ populations were FACS-sorted from unstimulated pre-transplant donor and recipient cells taken from spleen or lymph nodes. Points on this clone: What this receptor recognizes is not known. There are no base qualities to consult, and no much larger clone falls within one base. Other DNA sequences from this sample encode an identical CDR3 as well.

The sequencing used unstimulated CD8+ T cells sorted from spleen or lymph node cells, collected before transplant. This receptor was taken from a human donor who was the organ donor for an intestinal transplant. Recombination linked TRBV2 to TRBJ2-1; 13 middle bases align to TRBD2. The DNA sequence is as follows: TGTGCCAGCAGTGGCAAACTGGGACTAGCGGGATTCGGTGAGCAGTTCTTC. Its product reads: CASSGKLGLAGFGEQFF. The reference TRBV2 and TRBJ2-1 proteins fill in what lies around the CDR3, so the full variable domain reads EPEVTQTPSHQVTQMGQEVILRCVPISNHLYFYWYRQILGQKVEFLVSFYNNEISEKSEIFDDQFSVERPDGSNFTLKIRSTKLEDSAMYFCASSGKLGLAGFGEQFFGPGTRLTVL.